A single sample is the source of the 5 T cell receptor beta chains below, sequenced in a study of T cell changes during pregnancy in multiple sclerosis. Some clones are missing from TCRdb's copy, which holds only in-frame ones; the method was immunoSEQ multiplex PCR. The sample holds about 97,000 clones, approximately 90% seen once. This material consisted of peripheral blood, taken in the second trimester of pregnancy. The receptors were sampled from a female donor in good health, enrolled as a control in a pregnancy study.

This clone was seen a few times. This chain links TRBV19 with TRBJ2-7, with D possibly being TRBD1 (5 bases). Trimming cost V 5 bases and J 6 bases, with 17 bases left between them. The CDR3 totals 14 residues. Germline CDR1 reads LNHDA; CDR2 reads SQIVND (reference sequence). The CDR3 is CASSPQGTRTEQYF. The CDR3 DNA reads TGTGCCAGTAGTCCCCAGGGAACCAGAACCGAGCAGTACTTC.

The chain uses TRBV30 and TRBJ2-7, with D unresolved. CDR1 GTSNPN and CDR2 SVGIG come from the germline V gene (reference sequence). This CDR3 comprises 11 residues. V was trimmed by 0 bases and J by 4 bases, leaving 4 bases between them. This CDR3 is CAWSVAYEQYF. Here the CDR3 DNA reads TGTGCCTGGAGTGTAGCTTACGAGCAGTACTTC.

The chain employs TRBV10-2 and TRBJ2-2; maybe TRBD2 (5 bases). Trimming stripped 7 bases from V and 4 bases from J, with 22 bases between. This CDR3 has 17 residues. Germline V gives CDR1 WSHSY, CDR2 SAAADI. This CDR3 is CASKAAWERSSTGELFF. The CDR3 DNA sequence: TGCGCCAGCAAAGCAGCCTGGGAGCGGTCCTCCACCGGGGAGCTGTTTTTT.

The chain carries TRBV6-6 and TRBJ1-5; possibly TRBD1 for D (6 bases). Germline V gene sequence: CDR1 MNHNY, CDR2 SVGAGI (reference sequence). The CDR3 is 14 amino acids. With 2 bases removed from V and 6 bases from J, the gap between germline ends came to 11 bases. The CDR3 nucleotides are TGTGCCAGCAGTTACGGGGGGGCCGGTCAGCCCCAGCATTTT. Translated: CASSYGGAGQPQHF.

The chain recombines TRBV19 with TRBJ1-3; D is ambiguous. Trimming removed 4 bases from V and 1 base from J, with 14 bases in between. The germline V gene encodes CDR1 LNHDA and CDR2 SQIVND (reference sequence). This CDR3 region has 16 residues. The CDR3 reads CASSTARDSSGNTIYF. In nucleotides, the CDR3 is TGTGCCAGTAGTACGGCGCGGGATTCTTCTGGAAACACCATATATTTT.